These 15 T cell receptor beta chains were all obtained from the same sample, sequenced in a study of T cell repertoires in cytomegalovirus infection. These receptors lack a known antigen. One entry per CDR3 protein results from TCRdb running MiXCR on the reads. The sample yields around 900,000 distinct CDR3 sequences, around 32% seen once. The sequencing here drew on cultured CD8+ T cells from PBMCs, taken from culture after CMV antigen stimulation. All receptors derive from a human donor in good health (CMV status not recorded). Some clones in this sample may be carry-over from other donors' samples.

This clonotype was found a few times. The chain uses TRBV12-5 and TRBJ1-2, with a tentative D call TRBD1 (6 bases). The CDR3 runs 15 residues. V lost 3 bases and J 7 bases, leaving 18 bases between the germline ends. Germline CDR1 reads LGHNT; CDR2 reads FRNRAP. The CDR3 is CASGFDLEQGRGYTF. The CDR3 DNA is TGTGCTAGTGGTTTTGATCTGGAACAGGGACGTGGCTACACCTTC.

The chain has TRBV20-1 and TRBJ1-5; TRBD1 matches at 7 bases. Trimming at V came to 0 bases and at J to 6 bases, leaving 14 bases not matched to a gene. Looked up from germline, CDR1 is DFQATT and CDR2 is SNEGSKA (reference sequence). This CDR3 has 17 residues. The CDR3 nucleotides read TGCAGTGCTAGAGATCGAGACAGGGCAGGCTTGGGTCAGCCCCAGCATTTT. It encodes CSARDRDRAGLGQPQHF.

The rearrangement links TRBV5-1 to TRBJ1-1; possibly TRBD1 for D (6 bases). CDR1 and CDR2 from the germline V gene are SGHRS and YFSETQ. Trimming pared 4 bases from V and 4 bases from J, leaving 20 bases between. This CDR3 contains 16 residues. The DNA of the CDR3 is TGCGCCAGCAGCCAATCGGCGGGGGGCGCTGGCACTGAAGCTTTCTTT. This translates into CASSQSAGGAGTEAFF.

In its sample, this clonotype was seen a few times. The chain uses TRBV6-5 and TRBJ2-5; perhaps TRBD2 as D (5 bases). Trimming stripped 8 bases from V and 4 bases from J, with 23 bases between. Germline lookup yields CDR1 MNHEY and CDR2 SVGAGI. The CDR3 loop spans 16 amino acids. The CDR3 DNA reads TGTGCCAGCTTAGTTACGGGCCCCAATGGGAGAGAGACCCAGTACTTC. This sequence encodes CASLVTGPNGRETQYF.

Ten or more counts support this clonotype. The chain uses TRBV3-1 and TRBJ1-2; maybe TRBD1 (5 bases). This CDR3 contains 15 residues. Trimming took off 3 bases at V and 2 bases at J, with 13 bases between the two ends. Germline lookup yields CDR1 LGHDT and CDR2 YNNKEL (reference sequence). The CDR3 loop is CASSHGTVANYGYTF. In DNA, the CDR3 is TGTGCCAGCAGCCATGGGACCGTTGCAAACTATGGCTACACCTTC.

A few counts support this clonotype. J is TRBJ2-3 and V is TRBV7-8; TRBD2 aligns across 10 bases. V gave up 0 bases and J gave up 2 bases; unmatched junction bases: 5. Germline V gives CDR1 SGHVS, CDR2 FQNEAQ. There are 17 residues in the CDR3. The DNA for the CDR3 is TGTGCCAGCAGCTTAGCGGGACTAGCGCTATACACAGATACGCAGTATTTT. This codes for CASSLAGLALYTDTQYF.

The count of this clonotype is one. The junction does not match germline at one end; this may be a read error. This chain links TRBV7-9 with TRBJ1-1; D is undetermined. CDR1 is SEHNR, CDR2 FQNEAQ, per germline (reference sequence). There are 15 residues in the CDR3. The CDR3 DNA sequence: TGTGCCAGCAGCTTAGCAGGGTCGGGGATGGGTGAAACTTTCTTT. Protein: CASSLAGSGMGETFF.

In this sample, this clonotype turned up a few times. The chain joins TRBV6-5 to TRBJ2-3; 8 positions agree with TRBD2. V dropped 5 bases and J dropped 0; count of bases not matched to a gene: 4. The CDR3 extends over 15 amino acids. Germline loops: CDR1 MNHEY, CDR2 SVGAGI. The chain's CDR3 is CASSPSGYSTDTQYF. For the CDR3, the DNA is TGTGCCAGCAGTCCTAGCGGGTACAGCACAGATACGCAGTATTTT.

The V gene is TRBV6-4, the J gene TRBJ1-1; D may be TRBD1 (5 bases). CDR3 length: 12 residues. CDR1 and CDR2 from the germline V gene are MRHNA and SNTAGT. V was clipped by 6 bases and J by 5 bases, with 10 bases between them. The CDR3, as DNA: TGTGCCAGCAGGGGGGAGAGGACTGAAGCTTTCTTT. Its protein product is CASRGERTEAFF.

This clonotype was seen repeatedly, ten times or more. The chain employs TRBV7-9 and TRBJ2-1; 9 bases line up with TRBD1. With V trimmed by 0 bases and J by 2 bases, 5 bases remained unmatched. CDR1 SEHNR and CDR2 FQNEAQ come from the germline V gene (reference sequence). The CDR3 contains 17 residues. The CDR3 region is CASSLARGQGAYNEQFF. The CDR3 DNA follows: TGTGCCAGCAGCTTAGCCCGGGGACAGGGTGCCTACAATGAGCAGTTCTTC.

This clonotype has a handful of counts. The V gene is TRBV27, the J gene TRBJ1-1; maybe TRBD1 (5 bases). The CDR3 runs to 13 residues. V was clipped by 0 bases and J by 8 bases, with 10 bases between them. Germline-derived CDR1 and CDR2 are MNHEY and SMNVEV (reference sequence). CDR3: CASSLSSGGEAFF. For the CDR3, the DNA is TGTGCCAGCAGTTTATCGTCTGGGGGAGAAGCTTTCTTT.

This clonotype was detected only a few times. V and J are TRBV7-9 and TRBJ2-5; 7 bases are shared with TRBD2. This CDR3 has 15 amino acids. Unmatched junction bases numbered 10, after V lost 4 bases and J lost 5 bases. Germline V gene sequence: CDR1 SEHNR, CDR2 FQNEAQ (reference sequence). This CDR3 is CASSSNTGGVETQYF. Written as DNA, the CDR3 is TGTGCCAGCAGCTCAAATACGGGGGGTGTGGAGACCCAGTACTTC.

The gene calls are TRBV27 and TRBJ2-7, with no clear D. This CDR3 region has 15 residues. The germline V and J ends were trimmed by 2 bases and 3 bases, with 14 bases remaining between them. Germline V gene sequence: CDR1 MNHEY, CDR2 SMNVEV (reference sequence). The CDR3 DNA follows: TGTGCCAGCAGTTTAAGCTTGCAGAGTATCTACGAGCAGTACTTC. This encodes CASSLSLQSIYEQYF.

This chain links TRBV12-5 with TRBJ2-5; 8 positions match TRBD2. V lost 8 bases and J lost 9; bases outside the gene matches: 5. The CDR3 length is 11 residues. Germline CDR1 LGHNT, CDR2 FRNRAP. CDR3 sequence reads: CASYWRGAQYF. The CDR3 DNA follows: TGTGCTAGTTATTGGCGGGGGGCCCAGTACTTC. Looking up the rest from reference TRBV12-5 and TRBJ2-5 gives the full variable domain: DARVTQTPRHKVTEMGQEVTMRCQPILGHNTVFWYRQTMMQGLELLAYFRNRAPLDDSGMPKDRFSAEMPDATLATLKIQPSEPRDSAVYFCASYWRGAQYFGPGTRLLVL.

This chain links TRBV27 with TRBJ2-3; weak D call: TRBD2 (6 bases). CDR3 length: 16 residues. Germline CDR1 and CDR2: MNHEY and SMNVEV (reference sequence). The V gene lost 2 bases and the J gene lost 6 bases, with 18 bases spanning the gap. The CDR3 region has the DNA TGTGCCAGCAGTTTAAGCGGGCAGCTCCCTACGGATACGCAGTATTTT. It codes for CASSLSGQLPTDTQYF.